Only a few counts were recorded for the clone carrying this TCR beta chain. Germline lookup yields CDR1 DFQATT and CDR2 SNEGSKA (reference sequence). The CDR3 runs 13 residues. V lost 6 bases, J lost 2 bases, and 13 bases lay in between. These data are taken from a study of blood T cells in healthy people across ages. PCR was performed a second time for roughly 7 to 11 cycles using a sample-barcoded 5' primer and a J-beta primer mix. TCRdb independently ran MiXCR on the 5' RACE reads; one entry per CDR3 protein. The table has about 930,000 distinct CDR3 sequences, 25% to 30% seen once. The same sample was also used in a study of T cells of mothers and their children. In that study: The study sampled three healthy Caucasian mothers and their six children. Second-PCR amplification with M1S added sample barcodes and 2-4 random nucleotides. For each mother, over 8 million TCR beta CDR3 reads were obtained, and for each child, some 3 million.

The clonotype comes from a woman aged 35 to 49 in good health. This chain connects TRBV20-1 to TRBJ2-5, with a tentative D call TRBD1 (5 bases). The source material was blood. The CDR3 coding sequence is TGCAGTGCGGAGTGGGGCCTACAAGAGACCCAGTACTTC. Residues: CSAEWGLQETQYF.